These 32 T cell receptor beta chains came from one sample sequenced in a study of early T cells in non-severe SARS-CoV-2 infection. One entry per CDR3 protein, called by TCRdb with MiXCR from the 5' RACE reads. The sample lists about 56,000 distinct CDR3 sequences; more than 9% were seen once. The sample taken for sequencing was whole blood. These receptors were collected from an adult who was a healthcare worker with PCR-confirmed SARS-CoV-2 infection or an uninfected control (not recorded which).

V usage is TRBV4-2 and J usage is TRBJ1-1; D not resolved. Germline assignment: CDR1 LGHNA and CDR2 YNFKEQ. With 1 base removed from V and 6 bases from J, the gap between germline ends came to 12 bases. The CDR3 runs to 14 residues. For the CDR3, the DNA is TGTGCCAGCAGCCAAGCCCTCCTCGGTCCTGAAGCTTTCTTT. It codes for CASSQALLGPEAFF.

This clonotype showed up many times. The J gene is TRBJ1-3, the V gene TRBV20-1; D not certain. The ends were cut back, 6 bases at V and 0 bases at J, with 12 bases in the middle. Germline values: CDR1 DFQATT, CDR2 SNEGSKA (reference sequence). The CDR3 is 14 amino acids. The CDR3: CSAGTSRSGNTIYF. In DNA, the CDR3 is TGCAGTGCCGGTACCAGCCGCTCTGGAAACACCATATATTTT.

This clonotype was counted at least ten times. V gene TRBV18 combines with J gene TRBJ2-3; 7 positions agree with TRBD2. The trim removed 6 bases at V and 4 bases at J, leaving 10 bases unmatched. The CDR3 runs 15 residues. Germline V CDR1 and CDR2: KGHSH, LQKENI. The CDR3, as DNA: TGTGCCAGCTCCCCCACTGGCGGGAGTTCAGATACGCAGTATTTT. It translates to CASSPTGGSSDTQYF.

This clonotype was recorded at least ten times. J is TRBJ2-3 and V is TRBV24-1, with 11 bases aligning to TRBD1. The CDR3 runs to 15 residues. Trimming at V came to 3 bases and at J to 5 bases, leaving 3 bases not matched to a gene. Germline values: CDR1 KGHDR, CDR2 SFDVKD. The CDR3 spells CATSDPGTGGDTQYF. CDR3 sequence (DNA): TGTGCCACCAGTGATCCGGGGACAGGGGGAGATACGCAGTATTTT.

The chain has TRBV20-1 and TRBJ2-7; TRBD1 aligns across 7 bases. Unmatched junction bases numbered 10, after V lost 6 bases and J lost 2 bases. The CDR3 spans 14 residues. Germline CDR1 reads DFQATT; CDR2 reads SNEGSKA (reference sequence). The CDR3 DNA reads TGCAGTGCCATCTTCGACAGGGTCCCCTACGAGCAGTACTTC. This sequence encodes CSAIFDRVPYEQYF.

The CDR3 is CASREQGPYTF. DNA of the CDR3: TGTGCCAGCAGGGAACAGGGTCCCTACACCTTC. The chain employs TRBV2 and TRBJ1-2, with a tentative D call TRBD1 (6 bases). The CDR3 consists of 11 residues. V lost 6 bases to trimming and J lost 10 bases, with 12 bases between them. Germline V gene data show CDR1 as SNHLY and CDR2 as FYNNEI.

This clonotype has a count of ten or more. The chain combines TRBV4-1 with TRBJ2-3; 10 positions match TRBD1. Germline CDR1 reads MGHRA; CDR2 reads YSYEKL. The CDR3 is 17 amino acids. With 1 base clipped from V and 5 bases from J, the junction kept 9 bases outside the gene matches. This chain's CDR3 is CASSQVGRDRGGDTQYF. DNA of the CDR3: TGCGCCAGCAGCCAAGTTGGTCGGGACAGGGGTGGAGATACGCAGTATTTT.

This clonotype has a count of ten or more. This chain links TRBV20-1 with TRBJ1-1, with D hard to call. Per the germline V gene, CDR1 is DFQATT and CDR2 is SNEGSKA (reference sequence). CDR3 length: 14 residues. Trimming shortened V by 2 bases and J by 6 bases, and 16 bases separated the two germline ends. The CDR3 reads CSARSTGIGAEAFF. The CDR3 coding sequence is TGCAGTGCTAGATCTACGGGGATAGGAGCTGAAGCTTTCTTT.

V gene TRBV12-3 or TRBV12-4 combines with J gene TRBJ2-7, with D unresolved. The CDR3 covers 15 residues. The germline V and J ends were trimmed by 6 bases and 0 bases, with 15 bases remaining between them. The DNA of the CDR3 is TGTGCCAGCAGGGCTCTCCTATCAAGCTCCTACGAGCAGTACTTC. Its protein is CASRALLSSSYEQYF.

The V and J genes are TRBV7-2 and TRBJ1-3; no firm D call. The CDR3 consists of 17 residues. Germline CDR1 SGHTA, CDR2 FQGNSA. Trimming took off 2 bases at V and 1 base at J, with 15 bases between the two ends. The CDR3 spells CASSLTVLSKSGNTIYF. The CDR3, as DNA: TGTGCCAGCAGCTTAACAGTACTCTCGAAGTCTGGAAACACCATATATTTT. The whole variable domain, filled in from reference TRBV7-2 and TRBJ1-3, reads GAGVSQSPSNKVTEKGKDVELRCDPISGHTALYWYRQSLGQGLEFLIYFQGNSAPDKSGLPSDRFSAERTGGSVSTLTIQRTQQEDSAVYLCASSLTVLSKSGNTIYFGEGSWLTVV.

Only a few counts were recorded for this clonotype. The J gene is TRBJ1-2, the V gene TRBV10-3; possibly TRBD1 for D (6 bases). There are 17 residues in the CDR3. Trimming stripped 0 bases from V and 6 bases from J, with 20 bases between. Germline CDR1 is ENHRY and CDR2 is SYGVKD. CDR3 in amino acids: CAISESKGGLTNHGYTF. The CDR3 DNA follows: TGTGCCATCAGTGAGTCAAAAGGGGGACTGACGAACCATGGCTACACCTTC.

This clonotype was detected many times. The rearrangement links TRBV6-6 to TRBJ2-5; 11 bases map to TRBD2. After removal of 2 bases from V and 3 bases from J, the junction contained 8 bases not matched to a gene. The length of the CDR3 is 17 residues. Looked up from germline, CDR1 is MNHNY and CDR2 is SVGAGI (reference sequence). The CDR3, as DNA: TGTGCCAGCAGTTACGGGCTCGGGACTAGCGGAAAAGAGACCCAGTACTTC. Translating gives CASSYGLGTSGKETQYF.

The CDR3 DNA sequence: TGTGCTAGTGGTTTGTTCCGGGACAGCTATAGCAATCAGCCCCAGCATTTT. Protein product: CASGLFRDSYSNQPQHF. The rearrangement uses TRBV12-5 and TRBJ1-5, with TRBD1 matching over 7 bases. Germline V CDR1 and CDR2: LGHNT, FRNRAP. The length of the CDR3 is 17 residues. V was clipped by 2 bases and J by 0 bases; unmatched bases: 7.

This clonotype showed up just a few times. The CDR3 DNA reads TGTGCCAGCAGTGAAGCGTTGGGACAGGGTACCAATGAGCAGTTCTTC. Translated: CASSEALGQGTNEQFF. This rearrangement joins TRBV6-1 to TRBJ2-1; 9 nucleotides match TRBD1. CDR3 size: 16 residues. Germline V lookup: CDR1 MNHNS, CDR2 SASEGT. V shed 0 bases, J shed 6 bases, and the junction held 6 bases outside the gene matches.

This chain connects TRBV11-3 to TRBJ2-7; 8 bases match TRBD2. Trimming cost V 3 bases and J 1 base; bases outside gene matches: 5. The CDR3 sequence is 15 residues long. Germline CDR1 reads SGHNT; CDR2 reads YENEEA. DNA for the CDR3: TGTGCCAGCAGCTTGGGCGGGGGGCCGTCCTACGAGCAGTACTTC. Residues: CASSLGGGPSYEQYF.

This clonotype was picked up many times. This chain connects TRBV12-3 or TRBV12-4 to TRBJ2-3, with 12 bases aligning to TRBD2. J lost 7 bases, V lost 6 bases, and 8 bases had no gene match. The CDR3 extends over 15 amino acids. The CDR3 region has the DNA TGTGCCAGCAGGTCTAGCGGGAGGGCCCTCCATACGCAGTATTTT. It is translated as CASRSSGRALHTQYF.

This clonotype was seen many times. The chain employs TRBV5-1 and TRBJ2-1, with 11 bases matching TRBD2. J lost 6 bases, V lost 3 bases, and 5 bases had no gene match. This CDR3 has 15 residues. Germline V gives CDR1 SGHRS, CDR2 YFSETQ. CDR3 residues: CASSWGLADSNEQFF. DNA for the CDR3: TGCGCCAGCAGCTGGGGACTAGCGGACTCCAATGAGCAGTTCTTC.

In this sample, this clonotype is medium-sized. V gene TRBV27 combines with J gene TRBJ2-7, with 9 bases lining up with TRBD1. This CDR3 region has 15 residues. The V gene end was trimmed by 3 bases and the J gene end by 2 bases; junction bases not matched to a gene: 5. Germline-derived CDR1 and CDR2 are MNHEY and SMNVEV (reference sequence). CDR3 bases: TGTGCCAGCAGTTTGGGACAGGGAATCACCTACGAGCAGTACTTC. Amino acids: CASSLGQGITYEQYF.

This clonotype was found many times. This sequence joins TRBV4-3 and TRBJ2-7; 10 bases map to TRBD2. The CDR3 has 16 residues. With 1 base clipped from V and 3 bases from J, the junction kept 6 bases outside the gene matches. In germline, CDR1 is LGHNA, CDR2 YSLEER. In DNA, the CDR3 is TGCGCCAGCAGCCAAGTCGGAGGACTAGCGGACTACGAGCAGTACTTC. It yields the protein CASSQVGGLADYEQYF.

This chain connects TRBV7-3 to TRBJ2-2; 11 nucleotides align to TRBD2. The junction had 2 bases not matched to a gene; V was cut back by 9 bases and J by 2 bases. There are 14 residues in the CDR3. The V gene's germline CDR1 is SGHTA and CDR2 FQGTGA. CDR3 nucleotide sequence: TGTGCCAGTAGACTAGCGGGAAACACCGGGGAGCTGTTTTTT. Amino acids: CASRLAGNTGELFF.

This clonotype was detected many times. The chain uses TRBV20-1 and TRBJ2-7; D perhaps matches TRBD2 (5 bases). Looked up from germline, CDR1 is DFQATT and CDR2 is SNEGSKA (reference sequence). This CDR3 has 14 amino acids. The V end was cut by 2 bases, the J end by 1 base, with 12 bases between. CDR3 sequence reads: CSARRSGMSYEQYF. DNA of the CDR3: TGCAGTGCTAGACGTTCCGGGATGTCCTACGAGCAGTACTTC.

In this sample, this clonotype turned up many times. The chain links TRBV29-1 to TRBJ2-7; TRBD2 matches at 7 bases. J lost 6 bases, V lost 7 bases, and 12 bases had no gene match. The CDR3 has 13 amino acids. Germline V gene sequence: CDR1 SQVTM, CDR2 ANQGSEA. The CDR3 loop reads CSAGAGERSEQYF. The CDR3 DNA is TGCAGCGCTGGCGCGGGAGAAAGAAGCGAGCAGTACTTC.

This clonotype was seen only a few times. The chain joins TRBV6-2 or TRBV6-3 to TRBJ1-1; D call uncertain. Looked up from germline, CDR1 is MNHEY and CDR2 is SVGEGT. CDR3 length: 14 residues. The V and J ends lost 6 bases and 1 base respectively, with 12 bases between them. The CDR3: CASSAPYRNTEAFF. CDR3 nucleotides: TGTGCCAGCAGCGCACCTTATAGGAACACTGAAGCTTTCTTT.

The chain is built from TRBV10-3 and TRBJ1-2; D not resolved. Germline CDR1 ENHRY, CDR2 SYGVKD. The CDR3 runs 12 residues. Trimming stripped 1 base from V and 6 bases from J, with 6 bases between. The CDR3 loop reads CAISEFWDGYTF. The CDR3 coding sequence is TGTGCCATCAGTGAGTTTTGGGATGGCTACACCTTC.

As concerns this clonotype: This could be a read error, since a much larger clone is one nucleotide away. The DNA of the CDR3 is TGTGCTAGCAACCGACGGACAGGGGGCGGCGAGCAGTACTTC. Translated: CASNRRTGGGEQYF. J is TRBJ2-7 and V is TRBV7-7, with 11 positions matching TRBD1. Germline V gene data show CDR1 as SSHAT and CDR2 as FNYEAQ (reference sequence). This CDR3 is built from 14 residues.

This clonotype has at least ten counts. This chain uses TRBV7-9 with TRBJ2-5, with D perhaps TRBD1 (6 bases). The CDR3 has 13 residues. The V and J ends lost 5 bases and 9 bases respectively, with 16 bases between them. From germline, CDR1 is SEHNR and CDR2 FQNEAQ (reference sequence). Written as DNA, the CDR3 is TGTGCCAGCAGCACCGGACAGTTGAGGGCCCAGTACTTC. Amino acid sequence: CASSTGQLRAQYF.

This clonotype was recorded many times. The chain is built from TRBV20-1 and TRBJ1-2; 8 nucleotides agree with TRBD1. V was pared by 4 bases and J by 2 bases, with 6 bases of the junction left unmatched. The CDR3 extends over 14 amino acids. CDR1 is DFQATT and CDR2 is SNEGSKA in the germline V gene (reference sequence). The DNA for the CDR3 is TGCAGTGCTAAGGGTACAGGGGGAAACTATGGCTACACCTTC. This codes for CSAKGTGGNYGYTF.

About this clonotype: One base away lies a much larger clone, so this may be a sequencing read error. The chain uses TRBV20-1 and TRBJ2-7; D is ambiguous. Per germline, CDR1 DFQATT and CDR2 SNEGSKA (reference sequence). The CDR3 sequence is 12 residues long. The V end was cut by 5 bases, the J end by 2 bases, with 10 bases between. DNA of the CDR3: TGCAGTGCTGTTACGGACGCCTACGAGCAGTACTTC. This translates into CSAVTDAYEQYF.

This clonotype was observed a handful of times. The gene calls are TRBV5-1 and TRBJ1-2; D uncertain. V was cut by 0 bases and J by 7 bases, with 10 bases left in between. The V gene's germline CDR1 is SGHRS and CDR2 YFSETQ. The CDR3 length is 13 residues. CDR3 sequence (DNA): TGCGCCAGCAGCTTGGAAGGGTCTATTGGCTACACCTTC. It yields the protein CASSLEGSIGYTF.

This clonotype was detected only a few times. The V gene is TRBV5-1, the J gene TRBJ2-5, with D perhaps TRBD2 (5 bases). Trimming pared 2 bases from V and 2 bases from J, leaving 10 bases between. Germline V gene data show CDR1 as SGHRS and CDR2 as YFSETQ. This CDR3 contains 14 residues. DNA for the CDR3: TGCGCCAGCAGCTTAACGGGAATACAAGAGACCCAGTACTTC. It codes for CASSLTGIQETQYF.

This clonotype has at least ten counts. The chain has TRBV5-1 and TRBJ2-1; 14 bases line up with TRBD2. The length of the CDR3 is 19 residues. V lost 3 bases to trimming and J lost 2 bases; unmatched junction nucleotides: 10. CDR1 and CDR2 from the germline V gene are SGHRS and YFSETQ. CDR3 amino acids: CASSWPGLAGDDTYNEQFF. The CDR3 region has the DNA TGCGCCAGCAGCTGGCCGGGACTAGCGGGAGACGACACCTACAATGAGCAGTTCTTC.

This clonotype was seen many times. The J gene is TRBJ2-7, the V gene TRBV7-2, with D possibly matching TRBD1 (6 bases). The germline V gene encodes CDR1 SGHTA and CDR2 FQGNSA. The V end lost 2 bases, the J end lost 2 bases, and 13 bases lay between the germline ends. This CDR3 is built from 15 residues. CDR3 sequence: CASSLSRGSPYEQYF. In DNA, the CDR3 is TGTGCCAGCAGCTTATCGAGGGGGTCCCCCTACGAGCAGTACTTC.